These 15 T cell receptor beta chains share one sample of origin, sequenced in a study of T cell changes during pregnancy in multiple sclerosis. Data came from immunoSEQ multiplex PCR; TCRdb stores just in-frame clones and leaves some out. This sample has 100,000 to 150,000 clones; under 95% occur once, and the top ten carry roughly 6.2%. The sequenced sample was peripheral blood, obtained before pregnancy. These receptor sequences come from a female donor with multiple sclerosis, enrolled in a pregnancy study.

The chain combines TRBV27 with TRBJ1-6; D is perhaps TRBD1 (5 bases). Between the trimmed V and J ends, which lost 3 bases and 7 bases, there was a span of 10 bases. Germline V gene data show CDR1 as MNHEY and CDR2 as SMNVEV (reference sequence). The CDR3 consists of 14 residues. The CDR3 DNA follows: TGTGCCAGCAGTTTGGACACTTTCAATTCACCCCTCCACTTT. It specifies CASSLDTFNSPLHF.

This chain links TRBV7-6 with TRBJ2-3; D is possibly TRBD1 (5 bases). The CDR3 consists of 13 residues. Germline assignment: CDR1 SGHVS and CDR2 FNYEAQ. Trimming cost V 5 bases and J 6 bases, with 12 bases left between them. CDR3 nucleotides: TGTGCCAGCAGCCTATCGACAGCGGATACGCAGTATTTT. It is translated as CASSLSTADTQYF.

V usage is TRBV5-1 and J usage is TRBJ1-2; D possibly corresponds to TRBD1 (5 bases). The CDR3 has 15 residues. Germline-derived CDR1 and CDR2 are SGHRS and YFSETQ. V lost 0 bases, J lost 6 bases, and 15 bases lay in between. The DNA for the CDR3 is TGCGCCAGCAGCTTGGATCCCTGGGACTTGGATGGCTACACCTTC. Its translation is CASSLDPWDLDGYTF.

The chain joins TRBV9 to TRBJ2-3; a weak D match, TRBD2 (5 bases). This CDR3 has 15 residues. Per germline, CDR1 SGDLS and CDR2 YYNGEE. V was pared by 0 bases and J by 3 bases, with 11 bases between. The CDR3 bases are TGTGCCAGCAGCGTAGGAGGTCGGGGTACAGATACGCAGTATTTT. This gives the protein CASSVGGRGTDTQYF.

This chain connects TRBV6-6 to TRBJ1-4; TRBD1 agrees at 8 bases. The germline CDR1 and CDR2 sequences are MNHNY and SVGAGI (reference sequence). The CDR3 contains 12 residues. The V segment lost 4 bases and the J segment 10 bases; nucleotides outside the gene matches: 2. The CDR3: CASSSTGGKLFF. The CDR3, as DNA: TGTGCCAGCAGTTCCACAGGGGGAAAACTGTTTTTT.

This clone has a single count. V gene TRBV2 combines with J gene TRBJ2-4; 9 bases are a match to TRBD1. With 6 bases clipped from V and 0 bases from J, the junction kept 6 bases outside the gene matches. Germline CDR1 reads SNHLY; CDR2 reads FYNNEI. This CDR3 spans 16 amino acids. CDR3 in amino acids: CASRGQGPTAKNIQYF. The CDR3, as DNA: TGTGCCAGCAGGGGACAGGGTCCAACAGCCAAAAACATTCAGTACTTC.

This chain uses TRBV28 with TRBJ2-1; possibly TRBD1 for D (5 bases). The CDR3 sequence is 13 residues long. Trimming took off 4 bases at V and 6 bases at J, with 10 bases between the two ends. Germline CDR1 reads MDHEN; CDR2 reads SYDVKM. Written as DNA, the CDR3 is TGTGCCAGCAGTTCCGACAGATTCAATGAGCAGTTCTTC. This gives the protein CASSSDRFNEQFF.

The rearrangement uses TRBV4-2 and TRBJ2-3, with D perhaps matching TRBD1 (6 bases). Trimming took off 0 bases at V and 5 bases at J, with 12 bases between the two ends. The CDR3 is 15 amino acids. Looked up from germline, CDR1 is LGHNA and CDR2 is YNFKEQ. CDR3 loop: CASSQEGASRDTQYF. DNA for the CDR3: TGTGCCAGCAGCCAAGAGGGGGCTAGCCGAGATACGCAGTATTTT.

A few counts support this clone. This chain uses TRBV2 with TRBJ2-1; D uncertain. This CDR3 is built from 11 residues. The germline CDR1 and CDR2 sequences are SNHLY and FYNNEI. The germline V and J ends were trimmed by 6 bases and 7 bases, with 7 bases remaining between them. CDR3 residues: CASRSMNEQFF. The CDR3 DNA sequence: TGTGCCAGCAGGTCTATGAATGAGCAGTTCTTC.

The genes are TRBV19 and TRBJ1-1; D unresolved. Germline loops: CDR1 LNHDA, CDR2 SQIVND (reference sequence). The CDR3 totals 14 residues. V was shortened by 0 bases and J by 4 bases, with 9 bases between the two germline ends. The CDR3 nucleotides are TGTGCCAGTAGTATAGACGTAGGAGGCACTGAAGCTTTCTTT. Translating it yields CASSIDVGGTEAFF.

This clone turned up a few times. This sequence joins TRBV6-1 and TRBJ1-2; TRBD1 might be the D (6 bases). CDR3 length: 14 amino acids. Germline-derived CDR1 and CDR2 are MNHNS and SASEGT. V shed 3 bases and J shed 4 bases, with 12 bases lying between them. For the CDR3, the DNA is TGTGCCAGCAGTGATTCGGGCAGGGGCTATGGCTACACCTTC. Encoded protein: CASSDSGRGYGYTF.

The rearrangement joins TRBV28 to TRBJ2-1, with D uncertain. This CDR3 region has 13 residues. From germline, CDR1 is MDHEN and CDR2 SYDVKM. Trimming took off 3 bases at V and 5 bases at J, with 8 bases between the two ends. The CDR3 nucleotides read TGTGCCAGCAGTTTGGGCTATGACAATGAGCAGTTCTTC. Its translation: CASSLGYDNEQFF.

The chain recombines TRBV5-4 with TRBJ2-1, with a tentative D call TRBD1 (6 bases). The CDR3 extends over 14 amino acids. Germline CDR1 and CDR2: SGHNT and YYREEE (reference sequence). Trimming removed 4 bases at V and 6 bases at J, with 14 bases between. In DNA, the CDR3 is TGTGCCAGCAGCCAAACAGGGACCTCCAATGAGCAGTTCTTC. This encodes CASSQTGTSNEQFF.

This clone appeared once. J is TRBJ1-1 and V is TRBV10-2; D call uncertain. The CDR3 covers 13 residues. V was pared by 3 bases and J by 3 bases, with 8 bases between. Germline V gene lookup returns CDR1 WSHSY and CDR2 SAAADI. In DNA form, the CDR3 reads TGCGCCAGCAGTGAATTGGAGGACACTGAAGCTTTCTTT. It specifies CASSELEDTEAFF.

The chain recombines TRBV5-1 with TRBJ2-2, with D unresolved. V lost 1 base and J 0 bases, leaving 7 bases between the germline ends. This CDR3 spans 15 amino acids. Per germline, CDR1 SGHRS and CDR2 YFSETQ. CDR3 residues: CASSLSVTNTGELFF. CDR3 DNA: TGCGCCAGCAGCTTGTCGGTAACGAACACCGGGGAGCTGTTTTTT. Complete variable domain (other parts from reference TRBV5-1 and TRBJ2-2): KAGVTQTPRYLIKTRGQQVTLSCSPISGHRSVSWYQQTPGQGLQFLFEYFSETQRNKGNFPGRFSGRQFSNSRSEMNVSTLELGDSALYLCASSLSVTNTGELFFGEGSRLTVL.